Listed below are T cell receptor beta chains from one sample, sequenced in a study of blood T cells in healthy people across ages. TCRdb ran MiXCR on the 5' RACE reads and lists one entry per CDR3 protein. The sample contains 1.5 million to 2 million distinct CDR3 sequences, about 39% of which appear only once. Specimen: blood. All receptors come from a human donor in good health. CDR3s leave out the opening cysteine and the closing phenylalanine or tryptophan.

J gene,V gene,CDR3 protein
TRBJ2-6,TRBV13,ASSSGTPFSGANVLT
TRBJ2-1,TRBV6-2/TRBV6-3,ASRLAGDNEQF
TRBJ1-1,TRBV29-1,SAATGISTEAF
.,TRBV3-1,ASSQIRGWETQY
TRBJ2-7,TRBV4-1,ASSQVLAVDIYEQY
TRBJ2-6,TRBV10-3,AVGEGAVGANVLT
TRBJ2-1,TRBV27,ASSRAGAYNEQF
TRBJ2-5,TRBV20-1,SAREGTASEAQY
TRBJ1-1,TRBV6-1,ASVGGWGIGDTEAF
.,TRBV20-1,SARGRDRGPGEQY
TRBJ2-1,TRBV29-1,SVVEKTAYNEQF
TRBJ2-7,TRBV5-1,ASSPLTRSYEQY
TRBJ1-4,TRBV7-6,ASGNPSLRREKLF
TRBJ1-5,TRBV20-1,SARDFQGDLNSNQPQH
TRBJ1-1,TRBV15,ATSNETGESTEAF
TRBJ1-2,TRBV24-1,ATSDPILGGYT
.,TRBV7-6,ASSTGRAYEQY
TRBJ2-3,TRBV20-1,SARGDRVEADTQY
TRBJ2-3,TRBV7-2,ASSFEARGTQY
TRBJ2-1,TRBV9,ASSVEISGSYNEQF
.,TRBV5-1,ASSLFGQGGNEQY
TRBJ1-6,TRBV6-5,ASSYSPGSPLH
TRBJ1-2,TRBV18,ASSPPVRAGYT
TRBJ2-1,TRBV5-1,ASSFATAYNEQF
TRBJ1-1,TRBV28,ASSLHQGWGTF
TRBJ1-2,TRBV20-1,SARRPHGYGYT
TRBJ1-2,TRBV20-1,SARGTRNYGYT
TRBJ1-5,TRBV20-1,SARMWVNQPQH
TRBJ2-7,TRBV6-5,ASSYSPSGISYEQY
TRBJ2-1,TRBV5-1,ASSERGQGSGAEQF
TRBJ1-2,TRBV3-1,ASSQGPAGNYGYT
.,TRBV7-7,ASSLWPSGGNQETQY
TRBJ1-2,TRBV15,ATSIFRTANYGYT
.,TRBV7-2,ASGPWGVEQY
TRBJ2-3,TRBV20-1,SAPSDRGVDTQY
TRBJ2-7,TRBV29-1,SVGGQGGHEQY
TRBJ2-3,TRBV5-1,ASSFANPGTDTQY
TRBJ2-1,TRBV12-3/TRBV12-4,ATSLAGQYNEQF
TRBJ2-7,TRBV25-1,ASSEYGEGTTYEQY
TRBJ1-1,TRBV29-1,SVAFGSTTEAF
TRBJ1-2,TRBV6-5,ASLGTRDYGYT